This T cell receptor (beta chain) was sequenced in a study of cytomegalovirus exposure and HLA in healthy donors. Looking at the study overall: Of several hundred genotyped donors, 75% to 90% grouped in the Caucasian-associated ancestry cluster. Study-wide findings and caveats: Most TCRs appeared rarely, but some public TCRs recurred in many donors.

Both 60 Vbeta primers and 13 Jbeta primers went into the PCR. Sequencing was performed with immunoSEQ multiplex PCR; in TCRdb, only in-frame clones are kept and a portion is missing. The sample carries 130,000 to 150,000 clones, roughly 80% recorded once. This CDR3 spans 16 amino acids. Per germline, CDR1 LGHNA and CDR2 YNFKEQ. V lost 4 bases and J lost 4; bases outside the gene matches: 6. Remarks on this clone: What it binds is not known.

The chain employs TRBV4-2 and TRBJ1-6; 8 positions match TRBD1. Specimen: PBMCs. The TCR comes from a middle-aged woman in good health and CMV-seropositive. CDR3 amino acids: CASSLGTGAYNSPLHF. CDR3 bases: TGTGCCAGCAGCCTAGGGACAGGCGCGTATAATTCACCCCTCCACTTT.